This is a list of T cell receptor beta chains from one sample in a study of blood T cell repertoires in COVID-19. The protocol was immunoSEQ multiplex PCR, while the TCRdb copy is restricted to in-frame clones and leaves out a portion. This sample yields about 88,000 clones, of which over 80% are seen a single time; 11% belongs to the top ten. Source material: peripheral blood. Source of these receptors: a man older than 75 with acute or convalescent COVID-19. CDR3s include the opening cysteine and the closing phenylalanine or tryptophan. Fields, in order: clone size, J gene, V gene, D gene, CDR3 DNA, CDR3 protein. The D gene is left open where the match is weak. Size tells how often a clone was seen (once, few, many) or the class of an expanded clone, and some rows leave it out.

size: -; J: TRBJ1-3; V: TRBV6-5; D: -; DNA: TGTGCCAGTAGGGACACCTACTCTGGAAACACCATATATTTT; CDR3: CASRDTYSGNTIYF
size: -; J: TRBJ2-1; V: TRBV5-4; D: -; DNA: TGTGCCAGCAGCTCCCGGGGTAGCGGTTACTACAATGAGCAGTTCTTC; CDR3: CASSSRGSGYYNEQFF
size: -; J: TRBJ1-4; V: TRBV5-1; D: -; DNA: TGCGCCAGCAGCTGGGGGACAACAACTAATGAAAAACTGTTTTTT; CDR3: CASSWGTTTNEKLFF
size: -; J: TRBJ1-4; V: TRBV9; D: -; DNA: TGTGCCAGCAGCTCACAGACAGGTCCGGCAACTAATGAAAAACTGTTTTTT; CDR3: CASSSQTGPATNEKLFF
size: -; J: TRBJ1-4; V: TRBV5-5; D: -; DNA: TGTGCCAGCAGCTTTTTTCAGGGTGCAACTAATGAAAAACTGTTTTTT; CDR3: CASSFFQGATNEKLFF
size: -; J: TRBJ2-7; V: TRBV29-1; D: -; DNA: TGCAGCGTTGATGGGGGCTCGGAGAAGCAGTACTTC; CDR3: CSVDGGSEKQYF
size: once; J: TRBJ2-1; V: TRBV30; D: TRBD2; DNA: TGTGCCTGGACCCTGACTAGCGGGAGCTACAATGAGCAGTTCTTC; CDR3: CAWTLTSGSYNEQFF
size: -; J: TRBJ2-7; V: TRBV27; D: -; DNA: TGTGCCAGCAGTTTTAGAGGGAGTGGTTACGAGCAGTACTTC; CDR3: CASSFRGSGYEQYF
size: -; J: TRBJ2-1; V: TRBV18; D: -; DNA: TGTGCCAGCTCACCACCGGGTCAAAGGACTCCTCCGGGGAATGAGCAGTTCTTC; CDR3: CASSPPGQRTPPGNEQFF
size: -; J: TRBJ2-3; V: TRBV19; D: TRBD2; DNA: TGTGCCAGTAGTATTAGCGGACTAGCGGGGCGGAACACAGATACGCAGTATTTT; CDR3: CASSISGLAGRNTDTQYF
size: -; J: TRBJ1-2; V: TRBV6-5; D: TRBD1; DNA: TGTGCCACTCACAGGGGACCTAGCTATGGCTACACCTTC; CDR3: CATHRGPSYGYTF
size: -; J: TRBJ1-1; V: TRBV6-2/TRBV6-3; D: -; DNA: TGTGCCAGCAGTTACCCCTTTCCGACAGGGAACACTGAAGCTTTCTTT; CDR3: CASSYPFPTGNTEAFF
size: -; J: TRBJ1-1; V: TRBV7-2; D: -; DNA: TGTGCCAGCAGCTTAGCGCCCGGGAGCCCTATGAACACTGAAGCTTTCTTT; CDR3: CASSLAPGSPMNTEAFF
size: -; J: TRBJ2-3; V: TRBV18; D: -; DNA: TGTGCCAGCTCACCACCGACTCGTGCAGATACGCAGTATTTT; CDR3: CASSPPTRADTQYF
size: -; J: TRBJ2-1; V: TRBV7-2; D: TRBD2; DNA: TGTGCCAGCAGCTTGATGAGCGGGAGCTACAATGAGCAGTTCTTC; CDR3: CASSLMSGSYNEQFF
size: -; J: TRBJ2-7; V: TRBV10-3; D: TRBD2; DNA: TGTGCCATCAGTGAGGCTAGCGGGAGATCCTACGAGCAGTACTTC; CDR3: CAISEASGRSYEQYF
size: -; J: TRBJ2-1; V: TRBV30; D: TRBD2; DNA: TGTGCCTGGAGTTTTAGCGGGAGAGTAGGCAATGAGCAGTTCTTC; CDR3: CAWSFSGRVGNEQFF
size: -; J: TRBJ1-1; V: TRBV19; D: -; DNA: TGTGCCAGTAGTGTACGGGACACGACTGAAGCTTTCTTT; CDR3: CASSVRDTTEAFF
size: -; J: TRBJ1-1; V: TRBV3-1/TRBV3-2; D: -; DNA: TGTGCCAGCATCGGGCGGGCAAACACTGAAGCTTTCTTT; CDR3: CASIGRANTEAFF
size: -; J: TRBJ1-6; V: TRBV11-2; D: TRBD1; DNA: TGTGCCAGCAGCCCGACAGGGGGCTATAATTCACCCCTCCACTTT; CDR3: CASSPTGGYNSPLHF
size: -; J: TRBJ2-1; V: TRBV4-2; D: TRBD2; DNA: TGTGCCAGCAGCCAAGATCGGCTAGCGGGAGGTGGACAGTTCTTC; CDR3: CASSQDRLAGGGQFF
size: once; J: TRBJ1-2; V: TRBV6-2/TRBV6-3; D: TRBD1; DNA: TGTGCCAGCAGTTACCACAGGGGGATAGATGGCTACACCTTC; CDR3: CASSYHRGIDGYTF
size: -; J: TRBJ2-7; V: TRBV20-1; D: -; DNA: TGCAGTGCGCGGGACTCTTACGAGCAGTACTTC; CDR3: CSARDSYEQYF
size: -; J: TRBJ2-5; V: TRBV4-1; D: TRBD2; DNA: TGCGCCAGCAGCCAAGGGACTAGCGGAACACAAGAGACCCAGTACTTC; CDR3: CASSQGTSGTQETQYF